This T cell receptor beta chain was captured in a study of T cells in women clearing cervical HPV infection (dated by TCRdb to the late 2010s). Regarding the study in general: The cases were approximately 25 women with histologically confirmed HPV16-related CIN3 or worse, and 2 of these cases were invasive cancers. Controls were 25 or so women whose single incident HPV16 infection cleared within 12 months without precancer or cancer developing. Blood from cases was collected at the visit at which the lesion was first identified, whereas blood from controls was collected once infection was no longer detected. For cases, the median interval between lesion detection and blood sampling was roughly 140 days, with an interquartile range of roughly 90 to 230 days. HLA typing was available for only a few women, so HLA type could not be excluded as a confounder. Nested within Costa Rica's Guanacaste HPV Natural History Study, an exploratory proof-of-principle case-control study compared TCR repertoires across cervical HPV16 outcomes. Cases and controls were matched on age within five years and on year of sample collection. A median age of 34 years was observed in cases versus under 40 in controls, and no significant differences in baseline characteristics were found. The parent cohort enrolled about 10,000 women aged 18 or older in Guanacaste, Costa Rica, in about 1992 to 1995 and followed the women for roughly 7 years. Quality controls consisted of five blinded duplicates per group, for a total of roughly 60 samples made up of around 50 participants and about 10 replicates.

Using the immunoSEQ assay, multiplex PCR amplified TCR beta CDR3 regions from an average of approximately 1,200 ng of genomic DNA per sample. Primer bias was corrected in the assay by using a complete synthetic TCR repertoire to establish an amplification baseline. The amplicons were sequenced using the Illumina platform. Per the authors' processing: Sequence errors were corrected by clustering with frequency ratios and a modified nearest-neighbor algorithm, and the sequences were then analyzed in the immunoSEQ Analyzer using IMGT gene definitions. At each rarefaction depth, TCR richness and evenness were averaged across 20 rarefaction repeats, and samples with fewer sequences than that depth were excluded. Wilcoxon rank sum tests with FDR correction were used to compare V, D and J gene relative abundances between the groups. Blinded duplicates gave an intraclass correlation of around 96% for TCR richness and an average of about 76% across 66 gene segments. This is the immuneACCESS table as TCRdb keeps it, with only in-frame sequences that have V and J called. A part of the clones is gone; compared with another copy, unresolved V genes explain less than half, and the rest is unexplained. V, J and clone size are taken as reported in that table, and D and trimming were inferred from the DNA itself. The sample's table lists a count of more than 45,000 clones. Around 1.5% of the sample is held by the ten biggest clonotypes.

Paper-wide results and their limitations: By combining richness with V gene abundances, random forest classifiers separated cases from controls with an estimated AUC of under 0.85. Because of the cross-sectional design, the study could not determine whether the associations came before infection or resulted from infection, and neither effector/memory subsets nor HPV-specific T cells were isolated. Across sequencing depths, CIN3+ cases showed significantly higher TCR repertoire richness than controls, but evenness did not differ between the groups. Cases had lower TRBV6-7 relative abundance than controls (approximately 0.11% versus 0.16%; Bonferroni P = 0.0008). Because the number of T cells in each sample was unknown, differences in richness could reflect differing T-cell content rather than repertoire biology.

V is cut back by 1 base and J by 7 bases, with 5 bases in the junction unmatched. The CDR3 spans 16 residues, from the cysteine through the phenylalanine. Of the CDR3's DNA, 39 bases were read; they are in frame from base 1. Concerning this clone: Its specific antigen is unknown. Sequencing ends 3 residues short of the CDR3 end; the germline J gene provides the rest.

Every participant had a single incident cervical HPV16 infection, and prevalent HPV16 infections were excluded. Cervical HPV DNA was detected with MY09/MY11 PCR, and genotyping was done by dot-blot hybridization. Around 15 mL of heparinized blood were centrifuged, and the buffy coat was split into aliquots, frozen at -30 degrees C, and then kept at -80 degrees C. QIAGEN kits were used to extract genomic DNA from buffy coat specimens. This clonotype was obtained from a woman aged 18 to 75 with a cervical HPV16 infection that either progressed to CIN3+ or cleared (not recorded which). The chain is assembled from TRBV12-3 or TRBV12-4 and TRBJ1-6, with 9 bases aligning to TRBD1. Specimen: blood buffy coat. The CDR3: CASSLGTGGGNSPLHF. The covered CDR3 bases are TGTGCCAGCAGTTTAGGAACAGGGGGCGGGAATTCACCC.